The 7 T cell receptor beta chains below come from one sample, sequenced in a study of blood T cell repertoires in COVID-19. Repertoires were generated with immunoSEQ multiplex PCR, while TCRdb's copy carries only in-frame clones and drops some. The sample shows some 240,000 clones, roughly 89% of them seen only once. Sequencing was performed on peripheral blood. The origin of the receptors is a middle-aged woman who had recovered from COVID-19.

This clone was recorded only once. The V gene is TRBV24-1, the J gene TRBJ2-3; tentatively, D is TRBD1 (6 bases). CDR1 is KGHDR and CDR2 is SFDVKD in the germline V gene. V gave up 7 bases and J gave up 0 bases, with 19 bases separating them. CDR3 length equals 17 residues. The CDR3 DNA is TGTGCCACCAGGGCCGAACGTGGACAGACTAGCACAGATACGCAGTATTTT. Residues: CATRAERGQTSTDTQYF.

This chain uses TRBV14 with TRBJ2-1; D remains unclear. CDR3 size: 16 residues. V was pared by 2 bases and J by 0 bases, with 11 bases between. CDR1 and CDR2 from the germline V gene are SGHDN and FVKESK. The chain's CDR3 is CASSQFLPSSYNEQFF. As DNA, the CDR3 is TGTGCCAGCAGCCAATTTCTTCCGAGCTCCTACAATGAGCAGTTCTTC.

The chain combines TRBV29-1 with TRBJ1-1; D is unresolved. The ends were cut back, 4 bases at V and 7 bases at J, with 19 bases in the middle. This CDR3 comprises 14 residues. Per germline, CDR1 SQVTM and CDR2 ANQGSEA. The CDR3 here is CSVALRRPRSEAFF. The CDR3 DNA sequence: TGCAGCGTTGCCTTGCGGCGGCCCCGCAGTGAAGCTTTCTTT.

The CDR3 protein is CASREQGPGELFF. In nucleotides, the CDR3 is TGTGCCAGCAGGGAACAGGGGCCCGGGGAGCTGTTTTTT. The genes are TRBV11-3 and TRBJ2-2; 7 nucleotides agree with TRBD1. J lost 6 bases, V lost 6 bases, and 4 bases had no gene match. This CDR3 is built from 13 residues. Per the germline V gene, CDR1 is SGHNT and CDR2 is YENEEA. The whole variable domain, remainder taken from reference TRBV11-3 and TRBJ2-2, is EAGVVQSPRYKIIEKKQPVAFWCNPISGHNTLYWYLQNLGQGPELLIRYENEEAVDDSQLPKDRFSAERLKGVDSTLKIQPAELGDSAVYLCASREQGPGELFFGEGSRLTVL.

The chain has TRBV19 and TRBJ2-7, with a tentative D call TRBD1 (5 bases). The V gene lost 4 bases and the J gene lost 1 base, with 8 bases spanning the gap. CDR1 is LNHDA, CDR2 SQIVND, per germline (reference sequence). This CDR3 has 13 amino acids. CDR3 region: CASSNRQSYEQYF. The CDR3 nucleotides are TGTGCCAGTAGTAACAGACAGTCCTACGAGCAGTACTTC.

The chain is built from TRBV19 and TRBJ1-1; D call uncertain. V was trimmed by 7 bases and J by 5 bases, leaving 14 bases between them. The germline CDR1 and CDR2 sequences are LNHDA and SQIVND (reference sequence). The CDR3 spans 13 residues. CDR3 residues: CASTRPGWTEAFF. CDR3 nucleotide sequence: TGTGCCAGTACCCGACCGGGGTGGACTGAAGCTTTCTTT. The variable domain in full, completed from reference TRBV19 and TRBJ1-1, reads DGGITQSPKYLFRKEGQNVTLSCEQNLNHDAMYWYRQDPGQGLRLIYYSQIVNDFQKGDIAEGYSVSREKKESFPLTVTSAQKNPTAFYLCASTRPGWTEAFFGQGTRLTVV.

This chain connects TRBV18 to TRBJ2-3; D is unclear. The CDR3 contains 12 residues. V lost 6 bases and J 0 bases, leaving 4 bases between the germline ends. Germline V gene lookup returns CDR1 KGHSH and CDR2 LQKENI. In DNA form, the CDR3 reads TGTGCCAGCTCCCCTAGCACAGATACGCAGTATTTT. It specifies CASSPSTDTQYF.